This entry describes one T cell receptor beta chain. The antigen remains undetermined. The CDR3 contains 14 residues. Germline CDR1 is SGHRS and CDR2 is YFSETQ. The V end was cut by 1 base, the J end by 1 base, with 8 bases between. This entry belongs to a study of T cells in localized non-small cell lung cancer. Study results and limitations: For the top 100 tumor clones, a median roughly 56 also appeared in adjacent lung.

Only in-frame clones appear in the TCRdb table, and some are missing; sequencing was by immunoSEQ multiplex PCR. The data hold 30,000 to 40,000 clones, with more than 80% observed a single time. The source is a male donor older than 55 with stage II lung adenocarcinoma. This chain uses TRBV5-1 with TRBJ1-1; perhaps TRBD1 as D (5 bases). Sequenced material: peripheral blood mononuclear cells, taken before any cancer treatment. The CDR3 DNA is TGCGCCAGCAGCTTGAGCCAGGGGAACACTGAAGCTTTCTTT. This sequence encodes CASSLSQGNTEAFF.